Here is one TCR beta chain with its context. This specimen comes from a study of blood T cells in healthy people across ages. This CDR3 is built from 15 residues. For the second PCR, which ran for 7 to 11 cycles, a sample-barcoded 5' primer and a J-beta primer mix were used. TCRdb processed the 5' RACE reads anew with MiXCR; each CDR3 protein has one entry. The table includes more than 1,400,000 distinct CDR3 sequences, about 43% detected once. Sequencing was carried out using blood. The TCR comes from a woman younger than 30 in good health. The rearrangement links TRBV21-1 to TRBJ2-3; the table's D call, TRBD2, has no DNA check behind it. TRBV21-1 has pseudogene status. The CDR3: CACASSGGRTDTQYF. The CDR3 DNA sequence: TGTGCCTGCGCCAGTAGCGGGGGAAGGACAGATACGCAGTATTTT.